Reported below is one T cell receptor (beta chain). Its matching antigen is unknown. These data originate in a study of response to subunit inactivated influenza vaccine. Study conclusions and caveats: It was the authors' suggestion that each seasonal influenza vaccination recruits few new T cells.

TCRdb itself ran the RT-PCR reads through MiXCR, one entry per CDR3 protein. The sample shows hundreds of thousands of distinct CDR3 sequences, about 25% of them seen only once. The sequence was collected from a man aged 50-59 years who received an inactivated influenza vaccine. Source: CD4+ T cells sorted from PBMCs, taken about 5 days after vaccination.

Here the CDR3 reads CASSWQGWLDEQFF. Written as DNA, the CDR3 is TGTGCCAGCAGTTGGCAGGGGTGGTTGGATGAGCAGTTCTTC. V is TRBV28 and J is TRBJ2-1; weak D call: TRBD1 (6 bases). The V end was cut by 4 bases, the J end by 8 bases, with 15 bases between. Germline lookup yields CDR1 MDHEN and CDR2 SYDVKM. The CDR3 length is 14 residues.